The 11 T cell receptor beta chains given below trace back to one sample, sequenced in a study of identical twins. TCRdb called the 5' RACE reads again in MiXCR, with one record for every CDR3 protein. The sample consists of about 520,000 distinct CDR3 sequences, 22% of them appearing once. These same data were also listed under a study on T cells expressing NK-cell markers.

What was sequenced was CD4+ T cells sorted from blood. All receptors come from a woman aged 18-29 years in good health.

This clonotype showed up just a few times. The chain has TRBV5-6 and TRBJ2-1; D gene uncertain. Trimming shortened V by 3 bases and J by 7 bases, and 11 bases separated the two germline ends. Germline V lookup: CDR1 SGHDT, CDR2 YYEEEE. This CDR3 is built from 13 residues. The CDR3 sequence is CASSSRWENEQFF. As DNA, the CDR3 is TGTGCCAGCAGCTCCCGATGGGAAAATGAGCAGTTCTTC.

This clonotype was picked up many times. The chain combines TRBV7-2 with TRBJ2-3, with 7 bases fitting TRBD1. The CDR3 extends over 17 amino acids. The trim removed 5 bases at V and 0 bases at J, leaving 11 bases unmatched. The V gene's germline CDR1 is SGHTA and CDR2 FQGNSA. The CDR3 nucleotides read TGTGCCAGCAGCGCCTCGACAGGGCCATTTAGCACAGATACGCAGTATTTT. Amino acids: CASSASTGPFSTDTQYF.

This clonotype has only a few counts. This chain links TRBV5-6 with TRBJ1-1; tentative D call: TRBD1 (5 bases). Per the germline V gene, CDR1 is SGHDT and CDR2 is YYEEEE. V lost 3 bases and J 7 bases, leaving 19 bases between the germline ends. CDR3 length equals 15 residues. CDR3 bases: TGTGCCAGCAGCTACCCCCAGGACAACAAAAATGAAGCTTTCTTT. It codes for CASSYPQDNKNEAFF.

The CDR3 sequence: CASSLGEGAHNEQFF. The DNA for the CDR3 is TGTGCCAGCAGCTTAGGGGAGGGGGCTCACAATGAGCAGTTCTTC. V and J are TRBV7-9 and TRBJ2-1; either TRBD1 or TRBD2 may fit D (7 bases each). Germline values: CDR1 SEHNR, CDR2 FQNEAQ (reference sequence). V shed 1 base and J shed 5 bases, with 12 bases lying between them. There are 15 residues in the CDR3.

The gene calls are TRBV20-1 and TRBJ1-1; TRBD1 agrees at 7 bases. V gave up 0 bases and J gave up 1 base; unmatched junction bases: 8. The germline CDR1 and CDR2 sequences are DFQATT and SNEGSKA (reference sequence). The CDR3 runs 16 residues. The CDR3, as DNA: TGCAGTGCTAGAGAGGGGGCGACAGGGAGGAACACTGAAGCTTTCTTT. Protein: CSAREGATGRNTEAFF.

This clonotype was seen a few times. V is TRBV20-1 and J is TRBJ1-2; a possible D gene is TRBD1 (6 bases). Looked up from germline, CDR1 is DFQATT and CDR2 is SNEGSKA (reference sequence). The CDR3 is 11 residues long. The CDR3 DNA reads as TGCTTGACAGGCACTTCCTATGGCTACACCTTC. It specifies CLTGTSYGYTF.

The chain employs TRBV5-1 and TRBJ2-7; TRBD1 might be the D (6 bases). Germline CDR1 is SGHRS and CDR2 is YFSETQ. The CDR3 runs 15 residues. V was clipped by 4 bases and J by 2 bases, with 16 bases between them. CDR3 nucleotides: TGCGCCAGCAGCCTCGCTGACAGGCTCACCTACGAGCAGTACTTC. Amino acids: CASSLADRLTYEQYF. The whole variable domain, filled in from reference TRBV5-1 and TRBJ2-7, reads KAGVTQTPRYLIKTRGQQVTLSCSPISGHRSVSWYQQTPGQGLQFLFEYFSETQRNKGNFPGRFSGRQFSNSRSEMNVSTLELGDSALYLCASSLADRLTYEQYFGPGTRLTVT.

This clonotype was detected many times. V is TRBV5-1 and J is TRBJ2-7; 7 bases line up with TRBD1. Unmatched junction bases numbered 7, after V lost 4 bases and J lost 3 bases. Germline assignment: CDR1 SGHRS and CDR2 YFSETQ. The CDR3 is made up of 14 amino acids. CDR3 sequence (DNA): TGCGCCAGCAGCCCAGGGGGAGCGTACTACGAGCAGTACTTC. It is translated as CASSPGGAYYEQYF.

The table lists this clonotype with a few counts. CDR3 sequence reads: CASSFTGDNEQFF. For the CDR3, the DNA is TGTGCCAGCAGCTTCACAGGTGACAATGAGCAGTTCTTC. The chain employs TRBV7-2 and TRBJ2-1, with TRBD1 as a possible D gene (5 bases). This CDR3 spans 13 amino acids. CDR1 is SGHTA and CDR2 is FQGNSA in the germline V gene. V lost 3 bases and J 5 bases, leaving 8 bases between the germline ends.

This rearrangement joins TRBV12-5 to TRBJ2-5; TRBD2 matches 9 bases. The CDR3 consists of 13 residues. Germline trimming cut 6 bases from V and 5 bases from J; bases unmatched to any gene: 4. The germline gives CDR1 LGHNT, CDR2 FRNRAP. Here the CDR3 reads CASGASGIETQYF. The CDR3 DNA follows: TGTGCTAGTGGGGCTAGCGGGATTGAGACCCAGTACTTC.

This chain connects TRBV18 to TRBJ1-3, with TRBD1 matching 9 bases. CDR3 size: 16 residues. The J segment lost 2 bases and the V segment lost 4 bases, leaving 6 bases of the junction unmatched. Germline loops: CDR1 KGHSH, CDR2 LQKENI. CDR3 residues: CASSLGTGRPGNTIYF. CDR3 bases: TGTGCCAGCTCACTTGGGACAGGGCGGCCTGGAAACACCATATATTTT.